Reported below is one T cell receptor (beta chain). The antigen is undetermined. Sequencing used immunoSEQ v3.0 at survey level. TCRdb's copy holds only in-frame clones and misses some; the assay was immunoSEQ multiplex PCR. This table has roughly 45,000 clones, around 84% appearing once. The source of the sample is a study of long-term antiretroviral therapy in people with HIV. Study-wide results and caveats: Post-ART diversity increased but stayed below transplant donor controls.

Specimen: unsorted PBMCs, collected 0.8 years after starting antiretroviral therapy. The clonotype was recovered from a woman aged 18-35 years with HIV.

The CDR3 nucleotides read TGTGCCAGCAGCCCTTCAGGACAGGGGCTTGAAGCTTTCTTT. It encodes CASSPSGQGLEAFF. The chain recombines TRBV5-4 with TRBJ1-1; 9 bases match TRBD1. The CDR3 runs to 14 residues. The trim removed 4 bases at V and 7 bases at J, leaving 8 bases unmatched. CDR1 and CDR2 from the germline V gene are SGHNT and YYREEE (reference sequence).